This paragraph reports one T cell receptor (beta chain). The data originate from a study of blood T cell repertoires in COVID-19. Across the whole study: PBMCs, B-cell-depleted T cells, or T cells were the source of the cDNA or gDNA that made up the material.

In germline, CDR1 is GTSNPN, CDR2 SVGIG (reference sequence). Trimming took off 4 bases at V and 2 bases at J, with 16 bases between the two ends. The CDR3 sequence is 15 residues long. Generated by immunoSEQ multiplex PCR, the TCRdb table keeps only in-frame clones and is missing some. The sample has some 100,000 clones; 89% are singletons. Sequenced: peripheral blood. The genes are TRBV30 and TRBJ2-3; possible D gene TRBD1, 6 bases. The TCR sequence derives from a woman of 80 years or more with active COVID-19. The CDR3, as DNA: TGTGCCTGGAATAGACAGGCTATTAACACAGATACGCAGTATTTT. Translated, it gives CAWNRQAINTDTQYF.